Following are 4 T cell receptor beta chains from one sample sequenced in a study of blood T cell repertoires in COVID-19 (dated by TCRdb to the early 2020s). Libraries were prepared through the immunoSEQ multiplex PCR assay. TCRdb obtained this table from immuneACCESS and retained in-frame rearrangements with V and J assigned. These tables miss some clones; where compared with another copy, unresolved V genes account for less than half of the shortfall, and the remainder is unexplained. The sample yields 200,000 to 250,000 clones; approximately 80% were counted once. Of the sample, roughly 13% falls within the top ten clones. The sample was peripheral blood. These receptors all stem from a human donor in a cohort sampled during active COVID-19.

The J gene is TRBJ1-1, the V gene TRBV6-5, with 7 positions matching TRBD1. The CDR3 covers 13 residues. The V and J ends lost 6 bases and 7 bases, in that order; junction bases with no gene match: 8. Germline assignment: CDR1 MNHEY and CDR2 SVGAGI. Here the CDR3 reads CASSDRVFNEAFF. CDR3 in DNA: TGTGCCAGCAGCGACAGGGTTTTCAATGAAGCTTTCTTT.

The sample holds many counts of this clone. CDR3 in DNA: TGTGCCAGCAGTTCTGTCAACAGGGGTGAAAAACTGTTTTTT. Protein product: CASSSVNRGEKLFF. The rearrangement uses TRBV28 and TRBJ1-4, with 7 bases matching TRBD1. Trimming took 4 bases from V and 7 from J; bases not matched to a gene: 6. The germline V gene has CDR1 MDHEN and CDR2 SYDVKM. This CDR3 is 14 amino acids long. The full variable domain, its missing parts supplied by reference TRBV28 and TRBJ1-4, is DVKVTQSSRYLVKRTGEKVFLECVQDMDHENMFWYRQDPGLGLRLIYFSYDVKMKEKGDIPEGYSVSREKKERFSLILESASTNQTSMYLCASSSVNRGEKLFFGSGTQLSVL.

This chain links TRBV30 with TRBJ1-4; D is possibly TRBD1 (6 bases). The V end was cut by 0 bases, the J end by 4 bases, with 6 bases between. The CDR3 totals 13 residues. CDR1 is GTSNPN, CDR2 SVGIG, per germline (reference sequence). The CDR3 sequence: CAWSVDSNEKLFF. The CDR3, as DNA: TGTGCCTGGAGTGTGGACAGTAATGAAAAACTGTTTTTT. Based on the CDR3 plus reference TRBV30 and TRBJ1-4, the full variable domain is SQTIHQWPATLVQPVGSPLSLECTVEGTSNPNLYWYRQAAGRGLQLLFYSVGIGQISSEVPQNLSASRPQDRQFILSSKKLLLSDSGFYLCAWSVDSNEKLFFGSGTQLSVL.

The chain combines TRBV29-1 with TRBJ2-7; D gene uncertain. Germline CDR1 and CDR2: SQVTM and ANQGSEA. Trimming removed 6 bases at V and 5 bases at J, with 14 bases between. CDR3 length: 12 residues. CDR3 bases: TGCAGCGTCCTTGACGGTAGCAACGAGCAGTACTTC. It codes for CSVLDGSNEQYF.